This is a list of T cell receptor beta chains from one sample in a study of blood T cell repertoires in COVID-19. Repertoires were generated with immunoSEQ multiplex PCR, while TCRdb's copy carries only in-frame clones and drops some. Of under 170,000 clones in the sample, approximately 83% were seen once. The specimen was peripheral blood. The receptors derive from a man in his 70s with acute or convalescent COVID-19. Both conserved end residues are part of each CDR3. The D gene is left open where the match is weak. A row's size may be missing; if present it is once, few, many or a size class.

j_call: TRBJ2-1
clone_size: NA
d_call: TRBD1
v_call: TRBV6-5
cdr3_nt: TGTGCCAGCACCCGGGACAGGGCGTCCTACAATGAGCAGTTCTTC
cdr3_aa: CASTRDRASYNEQFF

j_call: TRBJ1-5
clone_size: once
d_call: NA
v_call: TRBV6-6
cdr3_nt: TGTGCCAGCAGCGCTGATGGCTTCCATAGCAATCAGCCCCAGCATTTT
cdr3_aa: CASSADGFHSNQPQHF

j_call: TRBJ1-5
clone_size: NA
d_call: TRBD1
v_call: TRBV19
cdr3_nt: TGTGCCAGTAGTATGACGCCGGGACAGGACAATCAGCCCCAGCATTTT
cdr3_aa: CASSMTPGQDNQPQHF

j_call: TRBJ2-1
clone_size: once
d_call: TRBD1
v_call: TRBV11-3
cdr3_nt: TGTGCCAGCAGCTCCAGGGGGACAGACTACAATGAGCAGTTCTTC
cdr3_aa: CASSSRGTDYNEQFF

j_call: TRBJ2-1
clone_size: once
d_call: NA
v_call: TRBV6-2/TRBV6-3
cdr3_nt: TGTGCCAGCAGTTATGGGGGCGCGGAGCAGTTCTTC
cdr3_aa: CASSYGGAEQFF

j_call: TRBJ1-4
clone_size: NA
d_call: TRBD1
v_call: TRBV7-9
cdr3_nt: TGTGCCAGCAGCCAGAGATTTGACGGGACAGGGTCCGAAAAACTGTTTTTT
cdr3_aa: CASSQRFDGTGSEKLFF

j_call: TRBJ1-2
clone_size: NA
d_call: NA
v_call: TRBV29-1
cdr3_nt: TGCAGCGTTGAGGGGGCGGATGGCTACACCTTC
cdr3_aa: CSVEGADGYTF

j_call: TRBJ1-4
clone_size: NA
d_call: TRBD1
v_call: TRBV19
cdr3_nt: TGTGCCAGTAGTTCCCGGACAGGGGTTGGAAATGAAAAACTGTTTTTT
cdr3_aa: CASSSRTGVGNEKLFF

j_call: TRBJ2-2
clone_size: NA
d_call: TRBD2
v_call: TRBV6-6
cdr3_nt: TGTGCCAGCAGAAACCTAGCGGCCGGGGAGCTGTTTTTT
cdr3_aa: CASRNLAAGELFF

j_call: TRBJ1-1
clone_size: NA
d_call: TRBD1
v_call: TRBV19
cdr3_nt: TGTGCCAGTAGTGTCGGACAGGGCGCGAACACTGAAGCTTTCTTT
cdr3_aa: CASSVGQGANTEAFF

j_call: TRBJ2-7
clone_size: NA
d_call: TRBD1
v_call: TRBV11-2
cdr3_nt: TGTGCCAGCAGCTTTGGGGACAGGGGGTACGAGCAGTACTTC
cdr3_aa: CASSFGDRGYEQYF

j_call: TRBJ2-5
clone_size: once
d_call: NA
v_call: TRBV28
cdr3_nt: TGTGCCAGCAGTCCCATTAGCGGCCAAGAGACCCAGTACTTC
cdr3_aa: CASSPISGQETQYF

j_call: TRBJ2-7
clone_size: NA
d_call: TRBD2
v_call: TRBV5-4
cdr3_nt: TGTGCCAGCAGCTTGTCAGCGGGAGTCGCCGAGCAGTACTTC
cdr3_aa: CASSLSAGVAEQYF

j_call: TRBJ2-7
clone_size: NA
d_call: NA
v_call: TRBV4-3
cdr3_nt: TGCGCCAGCAGCCAAGTACTCTCCTACGAGCAGTACTTC
cdr3_aa: CASSQVLSYEQYF

j_call: TRBJ2-2
clone_size: NA
d_call: NA
v_call: TRBV6-5
cdr3_nt: TGTGCCAGCAGTTACTCAATAACTGGGGAGCTGTTTTTT
cdr3_aa: CASSYSITGELFF

j_call: TRBJ2-7
clone_size: NA
d_call: TRBD1
v_call: TRBV11-2
cdr3_nt: TGTGCCAGCAGCCAAACGGGACAGAACTACGAGCAGTACTTC
cdr3_aa: CASSQTGQNYEQYF

j_call: TRBJ2-2
clone_size: NA
d_call: TRBD2
v_call: TRBV4-2
cdr3_nt: TGTGCCAGCAGCCGGACTAGCATAAACACCGGGGAGCTGTTTTTT
cdr3_aa: CASSRTSINTGELFF

j_call: TRBJ1-1
clone_size: NA
d_call: NA
v_call: TRBV15
cdr3_nt: TGTGCCACCAGCCATTTCGGGGGTGGGCTTGAAGCTTTCTTT
cdr3_aa: CATSHFGGGLEAFF

j_call: TRBJ1-2
clone_size: NA
d_call: TRBD1
v_call: TRBV7-2
cdr3_nt: TGTGCCAGCAGCCCGGACAGGGGAGTTGGCTACACCTTC
cdr3_aa: CASSPDRGVGYTF

j_call: TRBJ1-1
clone_size: NA
d_call: NA
v_call: TRBV29-1
cdr3_nt: TGCAGCGTTGGATCCGGGACAAGGGGGAGTAACACTGAAGCTTTCTTT
cdr3_aa: CSVGSGTRGSNTEAFF

j_call: TRBJ2-2
clone_size: NA
d_call: TRBD2
v_call: TRBV27
cdr3_nt: TGTGCCAGCGGGGGACTAGCGGGAGGGGCGGCCGGGGAGCTGTTTTTT
cdr3_aa: CASGGLAGGAAGELFF

j_call: TRBJ2-1
clone_size: NA
d_call: TRBD2
v_call: TRBV11-2
cdr3_nt: TGTGCCAGCAGCCCCCGGTGGGGGGGGAGCTCCTACAATGAGCAGTTCTTC
cdr3_aa: CASSPRWGGSSYNEQFF

j_call: TRBJ2-1
clone_size: NA
d_call: TRBD2
v_call: TRBV5-1
cdr3_nt: TGCGCCAGCAGCCTCCAAGCGGGAGGCTTGTACAATGAGCAGTTCTTC
cdr3_aa: CASSLQAGGLYNEQFF

j_call: TRBJ1-2
clone_size: NA
d_call: TRBD1
v_call: TRBV5-1
cdr3_nt: TGCGCCAGCAGCTTGGACGGACAGGGACTCTATGGCTACACCTTC
cdr3_aa: CASSLDGQGLYGYTF

j_call: TRBJ2-3
clone_size: NA
d_call: TRBD1
v_call: TRBV15
cdr3_nt: TGTGCCACCAGCAGAGCGGGACAGGGGTTGGATACGCAGTATTTT
cdr3_aa: CATSRAGQGLDTQYF

j_call: TRBJ2-1
clone_size: NA
d_call: TRBD1
v_call: TRBV9
cdr3_nt: TGTGCCAGCAGCCCGGGACAGGGGGCCAATGAGCAGTTCTTC
cdr3_aa: CASSPGQGANEQFF

j_call: TRBJ2-5
clone_size: NA
d_call: TRBD1
v_call: TRBV7-9
cdr3_nt: TGTGCCAGCAGCTTAGACAGGGGGCAAGAGACCCAGTACTTC
cdr3_aa: CASSLDRGQETQYF

j_call: TRBJ1-5
clone_size: NA
d_call: NA
v_call: TRBV7-8
cdr3_nt: TGTGCCAGCAGCTTAGAAGGGGTAAGGAGCAATCAGCCCCAGCATTTT
cdr3_aa: CASSLEGVRSNQPQHF